One and the same sample provided the 10 T cell receptor beta chains below, sequenced in a study of blood T cell repertoires in COVID-19. TCRdb's copy holds only in-frame clones and misses some; the assay was immunoSEQ multiplex PCR. The top ten clones hold around 2% of a sample with under 150,000 clones, around three quarters of them seen once. The sequencing sample was made of peripheral blood. The receptors were gathered from a woman aged 70-85 years with acute or convalescent COVID-19.

The CDR3 protein is CASSPRQGSYEQYF. CDR3 DNA sequence: TGTGCCAGTAGTCCCCGACAGGGTTCCTACGAGCAGTACTTC. The chain has TRBV19 and TRBJ2-7; 7 bases align to TRBD1. The germline CDR1 and CDR2 sequences are LNHDA and SQIVND (reference sequence). V lost 5 bases to trimming and J lost 1 base; unmatched junction nucleotides: 5. This CDR3 is 14 amino acids long. The whole variable domain, remainder taken from reference TRBV19 and TRBJ2-7, is DGGITQSPKYLFRKEGQNVTLSCEQNLNHDAMYWYRQDPGQGLRLIYYSQIVNDFQKGDIAEGYSVSREKKESFPLTVTSAQKNPTAFYLCASSPRQGSYEQYFGPGTRLTVT.

V and J are TRBV4-3 and TRBJ1-2, with D possibly being TRBD1 (5 bases). This CDR3 spans 15 amino acids. The V gene lost 1 base and the J gene lost 7 bases, with 16 bases spanning the gap. Germline lookup yields CDR1 LGHNA and CDR2 YSLEER. The CDR3 nucleotides are TGCGCCAGCAGCCAAGCCGTAACAGGTCTCGGTGGCTACACCTTC. Translation: CASSQAVTGLGGYTF.

This clone came up once. Here the CDR3 reads CASSIVPPSGSEQFF. In DNA, the CDR3 is TGTGCCAGTAGTATAGTCCCCCCTAGCGGCAGTGAGCAGTTCTTC. This chain links TRBV19 with TRBJ2-1; TRBD2 aligns across 7 bases. The length of the CDR3 is 15 residues. V lost 1 base and J lost 9; bases outside the gene matches: 9. The germline V gene encodes CDR1 LNHDA and CDR2 SQIVND (reference sequence). Based on the CDR3 plus reference TRBV19 and TRBJ2-1, the full variable domain is DGGITQSPKYLFRKEGQNVTLSCEQNLNHDAMYWYRQDPGQGLRLIYYSQIVNDFQKGDIAEGYSVSREKKESFPLTVTSAQKNPTAFYLCASSIVPPSGSEQFFGPGTRLTVL.

The CDR3 DNA is TGTGCCCGTGCGTCGGCGGCGAACACTGAAGCTTTCTTT. Translating it yields CARASAANTEAFF. V and J are TRBV2 and TRBJ1-1; D uncertain. V was pared by 11 bases and J by 1 base, with 14 bases between. This CDR3 is 13 amino acids long. The germline V gene encodes CDR1 SNHLY and CDR2 FYNNEI.

This clone was seen more than once but under ten times. The CDR3 reads CASSITLGGNYGYTF. The CDR3 bases are TGTGCCAGTAGTATAACCCTCGGGGGGAACTATGGCTACACCTTC. The rearrangement links TRBV19 to TRBJ1-2; a possible D gene is TRBD1 (5 bases). V dropped 2 bases and J dropped 2 bases, with 12 bases sitting between them. Germline loops: CDR1 LNHDA, CDR2 SQIVND (reference sequence). The CDR3 covers 15 residues.

This chain connects TRBV6-5 to TRBJ1-4; unclear D gene. The CDR3 spans 16 residues. V was clipped by 2 bases and J by 3 bases, with 13 bases between them. Germline V CDR1 and CDR2: MNHEY, SVGAGI. The chain's CDR3 is CASSYELPQSNEKLFF. In nucleotides, the CDR3 is TGTGCCAGCAGTTACGAGTTGCCACAGTCTAATGAAAAACTGTTTTTT.

This clone is a singleton in its sample. The V and J genes are TRBV18 and TRBJ2-7, with 8 nucleotides matching TRBD1. V shed 3 bases and J 5 bases; nucleotides not matched to a gene: 12. Germline values: CDR1 KGHSH, CDR2 LQKENI. CDR3 size: 16 residues. CDR3 bases: TGTGCCAGCTCACCCAGTTACGGCAGGGGGCTGAACGAGCAGTACTTC. Translation gives CASSPSYGRGLNEQYF.

The gene calls are TRBV27 and TRBJ1-6; possible D gene TRBD1, 6 bases. This CDR3 is built from 15 residues. The germline V gene has CDR1 MNHEY and CDR2 SMNVEV (reference sequence). With 0 bases removed from V and 9 bases from J, the gap between germline ends came to 12 bases. CDR3 in DNA: TGTGCCAGCAGTTTATCAAGCCGGACAGCTTCACCCCTCCACTTT. Its translation: CASSLSSRTASPLHF.

The V and J genes are TRBV6-5 and TRBJ1-6; no reliable D call. CDR1 MNHEY and CDR2 SVGAGI come from the germline V gene. There are 15 residues in the CDR3. V lost 2 bases and J lost 7, with 12 bases in between. Written as DNA, the CDR3 is TGTGCCAGCAGTTACGAGGGAAGAGGGAATTCACCCCTCCACTTT. This gives the protein CASSYEGRGNSPLHF.

This clone has a single count. V usage is TRBV9 and J usage is TRBJ1-1; perhaps TRBD1 as D (6 bases). The CDR3 contains 15 residues. Looked up from germline, CDR1 is SGDLS and CDR2 is YYNGEE. V shed 2 bases and J shed 2 bases, with 13 bases lying between them. The CDR3 loop reads CASSVGRGFNTEAFF. For the CDR3, the DNA is TGTGCCAGCAGCGTCGGCAGGGGATTTAACACTGAAGCTTTCTTT. Supplemented by reference TRBV9 and TRBJ1-1, the full variable domain reads DSGVTQTPKHLITATGQRVTLRCSPRSGDLSVYWYQQSLDQGLQFLIQYYNGEERAKGNILERFSAQQFPDLHSELNLSSLELGDSALYFCASSVGRGFNTEAFFGQGTRLTVV.